This TCR beta chain was captured by sequencing in a study of T-cell reconstitution after alpha-beta-depleted transplantation in children. Findings and caveats of the study: At one year after transplant, newly produced T cells mostly accounted for T-cell counts and diversity. About two months after transplant, alpha-beta T cells reportedly came from several hundred expanded graft clones. Elevated TCRbeta diversity at day 60 was traced, in some patients, to surviving recipient T cells and thymic progenitors.

The CDR3 totals 15 residues. V was pared by 5 bases and J by 4 bases, with 16 bases between. The germline gives CDR1 SGHRS, CDR2 YFSETQ. A library of TCRbeta sequences, prepared with unique molecular identifiers, was generated. MiXCR, run by TCRdb on the PCR reads, gives a single entry per CDR3 protein. The sample records about 340,000 distinct CDR3 sequences, roughly 16% being singletons. This clonotype was seen only a few times. Antigen unknown. This receptor was obtained from a male patient between 2 and 10 years old who had a stem cell transplant for acute lymphoblastic leukemia, so the T cells may come from the graft donor. The rearrangement links TRBV5-1 to TRBJ2-4; the D gene is possibly TRBD2 (6 bases). The sequencing used PBMCs, mostly from graft donor cells, collected 360 days after TCRalphabeta/CD19-depleted stem cell transplant. CDR3: CASRRQPGDKNIQYF. The CDR3 coding sequence is TGCGCCAGCAGAAGACAGCCGGGAGATAAAAACATTCAGTACTTC.